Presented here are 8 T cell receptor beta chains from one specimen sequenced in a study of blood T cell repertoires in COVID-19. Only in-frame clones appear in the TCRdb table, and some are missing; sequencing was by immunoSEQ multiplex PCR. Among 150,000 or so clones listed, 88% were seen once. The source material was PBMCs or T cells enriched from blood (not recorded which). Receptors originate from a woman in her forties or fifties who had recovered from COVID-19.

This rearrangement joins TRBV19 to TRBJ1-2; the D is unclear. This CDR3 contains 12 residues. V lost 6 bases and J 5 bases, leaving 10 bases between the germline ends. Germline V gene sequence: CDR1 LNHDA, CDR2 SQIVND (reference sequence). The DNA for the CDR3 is TGTGCCAGTAGGGGGAGGCGATATGGCTACACCTTC. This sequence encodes CASRGRRYGYTF.

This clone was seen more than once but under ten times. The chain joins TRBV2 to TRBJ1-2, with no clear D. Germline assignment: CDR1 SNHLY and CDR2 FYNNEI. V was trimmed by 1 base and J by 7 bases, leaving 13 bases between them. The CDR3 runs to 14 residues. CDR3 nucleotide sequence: TGTGCCAGCAGTGAAGACAGTGGCTTGTTTGGCTACACCTTC. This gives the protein CASSEDSGLFGYTF.

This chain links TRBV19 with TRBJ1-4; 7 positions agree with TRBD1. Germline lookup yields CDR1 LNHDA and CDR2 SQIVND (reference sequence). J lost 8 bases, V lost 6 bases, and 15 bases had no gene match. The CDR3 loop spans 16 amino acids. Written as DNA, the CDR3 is TGTGCCAGTAGCCCTGGGACAGCGCACCGTTGGGAAAAACTGTTTTTT. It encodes CASSPGTAHRWEKLFF. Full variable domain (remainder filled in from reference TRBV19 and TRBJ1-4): DGGITQSPKYLFRKEGQNVTLSCEQNLNHDAMYWYRQDPGQGLRLIYYSQIVNDFQKGDIAEGYSVSREKKESFPLTVTSAQKNPTAFYLCASSPGTAHRWEKLFFGSGTQLSVL.

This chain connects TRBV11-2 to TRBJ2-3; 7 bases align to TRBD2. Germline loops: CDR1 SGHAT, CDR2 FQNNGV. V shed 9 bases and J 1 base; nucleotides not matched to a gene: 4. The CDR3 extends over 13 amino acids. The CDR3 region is CASTGGRTDTQYF. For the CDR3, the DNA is TGTGCCAGTACGGGGGGACGCACAGATACGCAGTATTTT.

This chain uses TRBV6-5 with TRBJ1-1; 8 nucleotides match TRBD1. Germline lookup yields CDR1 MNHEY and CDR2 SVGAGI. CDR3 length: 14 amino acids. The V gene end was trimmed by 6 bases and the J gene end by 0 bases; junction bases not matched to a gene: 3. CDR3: CASSRQGMNTEAFF. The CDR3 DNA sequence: TGTGCCAGCAGCCGACAGGGGATGAACACTGAAGCTTTCTTT.

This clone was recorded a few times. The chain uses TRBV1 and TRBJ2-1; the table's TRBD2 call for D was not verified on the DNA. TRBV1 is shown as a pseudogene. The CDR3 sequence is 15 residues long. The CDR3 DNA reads TGCACCAGCAGTCACAAGACTAGCGGGGGGTCGACCCAGTTCTTC. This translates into CTSSHKTSGGSTQFF.

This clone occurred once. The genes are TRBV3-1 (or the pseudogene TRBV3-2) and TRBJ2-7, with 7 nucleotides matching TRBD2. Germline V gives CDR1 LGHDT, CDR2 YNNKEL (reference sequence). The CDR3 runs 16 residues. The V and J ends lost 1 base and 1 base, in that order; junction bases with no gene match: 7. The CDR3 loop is CASSQGLSGASYEQYF. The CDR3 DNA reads TGTGCCAGCAGCCAAGGGTTGAGCGGGGCGTCCTACGAGCAGTACTTC.

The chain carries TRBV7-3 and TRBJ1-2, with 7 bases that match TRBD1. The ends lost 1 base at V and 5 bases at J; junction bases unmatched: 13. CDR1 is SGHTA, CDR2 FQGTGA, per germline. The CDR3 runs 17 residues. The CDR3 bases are TGTGCCAGCAGCTTAAATTCACCCCCGTCAGGGGGTTATGGCTACACCTTC. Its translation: CASSLNSPPSGGYGYTF.